Below, one T cell receptor (beta chain) is given with its context. Germline V gene data show CDR1 as SGHDN and CDR2 as FVKESK. The V end lost 4 bases, the J end lost 8 bases, and 9 bases lay between the germline ends. The CDR3 loop spans 13 amino acids. The data stem from a study of T cell repertoires in cytomegalovirus infection. TCRdb re-derived calls from the reads in MiXCR, one entry per CDR3 protein. The table has about 450,000 distinct CDR3 sequences, roughly 30% seen once. This chain links TRBV14 with TRBJ1-6; no definite D call. What was sequenced was PBMCs. This clonotype originated in a human donor in good health (CMV status not recorded). Some clones in this sample may be carry-over from other donors' samples. CDR3 bases: TGTGCCAGCAGCCCGTCGGGCGATTCACCCCTCCACTTT. It translates to CASSPSGDSPLHF.